The T cell receptor (beta chain) described here comes from a study of T-cell reconstitution after alpha-beta-depleted transplantation in children. Findings and limits, study-wide: Expanded graft clones, several hundred of them, were reportedly the source of alpha-beta T cells about two months after transplant.

V was cut by 4 bases and J by 7 bases, with 14 bases left in between. CDR1 is SQVTM and CDR2 is ANQGSEA in the germline V gene. The CDR3 sequence is 13 residues long. Comment on this clonotype: Its antigen is undetermined.

Unique molecular identifiers were used in preparing the TCRbeta library. TCRdb independently ran MiXCR on the PCR reads; one entry per CDR3 protein. The sample lists about 980,000 distinct CDR3 sequences; roughly 31% were seen once. V usage is TRBV29-1 and J usage is TRBJ1-5, with D possibly being TRBD1 (5 bases). The specimen was PBMCs, mostly from graft donor cells, collected 360 days after TCRalphabeta/CD19-depleted stem cell transplant. The receptor was derived from a boy in the first two years of life who had a stem cell transplant for SCID, so the T cells may come from the graft donor. The CDR3 sequence is CSVVWDPGQPQHF. The CDR3 bases are TGCAGCGTTGTGTGGGACCCGGGCCAGCCCCAGCATTTT.